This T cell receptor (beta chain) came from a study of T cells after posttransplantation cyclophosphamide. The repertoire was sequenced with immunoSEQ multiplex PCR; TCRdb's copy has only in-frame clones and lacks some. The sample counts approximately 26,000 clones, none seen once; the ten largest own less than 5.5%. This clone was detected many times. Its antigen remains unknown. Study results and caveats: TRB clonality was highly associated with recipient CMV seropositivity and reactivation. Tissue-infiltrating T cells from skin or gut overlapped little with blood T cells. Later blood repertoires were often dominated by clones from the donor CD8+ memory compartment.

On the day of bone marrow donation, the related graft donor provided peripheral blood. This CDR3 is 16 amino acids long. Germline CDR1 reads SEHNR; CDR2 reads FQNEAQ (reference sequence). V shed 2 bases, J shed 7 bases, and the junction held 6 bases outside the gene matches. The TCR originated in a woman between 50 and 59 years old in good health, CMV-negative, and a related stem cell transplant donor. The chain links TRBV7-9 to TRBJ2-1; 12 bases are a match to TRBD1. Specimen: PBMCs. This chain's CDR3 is CASSLSWDRGRNEQFF. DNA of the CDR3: TGTGCCAGCAGCTTAAGTTGGGACAGGGGGCGTAATGAGCAGTTCTTC.